The clone carrying this T cell receptor beta chain was observed a single time. In the original processing: Reference gene primer amplification gave nucleated cell count estimates. The protocol was immunoSEQ multiplex PCR, while the TCRdb copy is restricted to in-frame clones and leaves out a portion. V and J calls and clone size follow that table, whereas D and trimming were derived from the DNA. This table holds tens of thousands of clones, around 87% found once. This specimen belongs to a study of blood T cell repertoires in COVID-19. Study overall: Specimens from acute and convalescent COVID-19 originated in the United States, Italy and Spain. The cDNA or gDNA used as material had been derived from T cells, B-cell-depleted T cells, or PBMCs.

This CDR3 is built from 14 residues. The germline CDR1 and CDR2 sequences are MNHEY and SVGAGI. The V and J ends lost 8 bases and 6 bases, in that order; junction bases with no gene match: 4. The TCR originated in a human donor in a cohort sampled during active COVID-19. V gene TRBV6-5 combines with J gene TRBJ2-1, with 13 bases lining up with TRBD2. The material sequenced was peripheral blood. DNA of the CDR3: TGTGCCAGCGCCGGGACTAGCGGGACCAATGAGCAGTTCTTC. Protein product: CASAGTSGTNEQFF.